This T cell receptor beta chain was recorded in a study of blood T cell repertoires in COVID-19 (dated by TCRdb to the early 2020s). For the study in its entirety: Samples from collaborators originated in the United States, Italy and Spain and spanned both the acute and convalescent phases of COVID-19. The material from the prospective study consisted of cDNA or gDNA derived from T cells, B-cell-depleted T cells, or PBMCs. Where available, HLA class I and class II types were obtained from metadata supplied by the sample provider rather than from assay-based typing. Subjects who had been exposed to COVID-19, were actively infected with it, or had recovered from it provided the deeply sampled blood TCRbeta repertoires that made up the dataset. The samples were drawn from the first 160 participants of the ongoing ImmuneRACE study and from roughly 1,300 subjects provided by 6 global collaborators. The repertoires were made available in a free public database intended to serve as a resource for research on the immune response to SARS-CoV-2. The sample metadata nearly always contained a de-identified subject ID, COVID-19 status, age in years and sex.

The immunoSEQ Assay, a bias-controlled multiplex PCR, was used to amplify TCRbeta CDR3 regions from genomic DNA. As for how the authors treated the data: Within the assay, amplification of reference gene primers was used to estimate how many nucleated cells each sample contained. Sequence reads were collapsed and filtered to measure the absolute abundance of every unique TCRbeta CDR3 rearrangement. For each sample, productive Simpson clonality was calculated as the square root of Simpson's diversity index over productive rearrangements. In its TCRdb copy, this immuneACCESS table keeps in-frame sequences only and misses some clones. Where compared with another copy, unresolved V genes explain less than half of these, and the others have no known cause. The DNA was the basis for D and trimming; V, J and clone size are from that table. This sample holds 370,000 or so clones; about 90% were observed only once. The top ten clones comprise around 1.3% of the sample.

For CDR1 and CDR2, the germline V gene lists KGHSH and LQKENI. The CDR3 goes from the cysteine to the phenylalanine over 13 residues. Of all the DNA, just the CDR3 is kept, 39 bases in frame from base 1. The junction carries 10 bases between V and J, which are trimmed by 6 bases and 4 bases respectively. The research as a whole found: The amount of clinical and demographic metadata varied by source and participant and was provided uncurated.

A remark on this clone: Its binding antigen is unknown. Base qualities are missing; no much larger clone stands one base away.

Enrolling through a virtual design, the prospective study's participants ranged in age from roughly 18 to 89 years and lived across about two dozen United States geographic areas. Cohort assignment in the prospective study relied on participant-reported clinical history from a screening survey and a study questionnaire. Recovered participants in ImmuneRACE Cohort 3 were defined as having two consecutive negative NP/OP PCR tests, clearance from a healthcare professional, or resolution of symptoms. Mobile phlebotomists in the prospective study collected whole blood, serum and a nasopharyngeal or oropharyngeal swab from every participant. Prospective study participants could optionally give additional blood draws and questionnaires over a roughly two-month period. Prospective study blood samples were shipped either frozen or at room temperature before DNA extraction.

This clonotype was sampled from a man aged 30-40 years who had recovered from COVID-19. The chain uses TRBV18 and TRBJ1-5; confidence is insufficient to name the D gene. The specimen sequenced was PBMCs or T cells enriched from blood (not recorded which). The CDR3 reads as follows: CASSRGSNQPQHF. The nucleotide sequence reads as follows: TGTGCCAGCTCTCGCGGGTCAAATCAGCCCCAGCATTTT.